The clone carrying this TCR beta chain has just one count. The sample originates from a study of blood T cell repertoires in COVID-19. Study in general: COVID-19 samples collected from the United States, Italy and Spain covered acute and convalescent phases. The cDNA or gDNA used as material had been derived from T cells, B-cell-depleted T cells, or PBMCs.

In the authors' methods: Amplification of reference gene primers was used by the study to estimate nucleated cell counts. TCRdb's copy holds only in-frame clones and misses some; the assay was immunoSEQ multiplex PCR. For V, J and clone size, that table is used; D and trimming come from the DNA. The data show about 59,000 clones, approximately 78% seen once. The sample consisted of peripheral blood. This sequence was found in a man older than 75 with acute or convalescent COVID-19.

CDR3 amino acids: CSASGGRNEQFF. Written as DNA, the CDR3 is TGCAGTGCTAGTGGGGGCAGGAATGAGCAGTTCTTC. This rearrangement joins TRBV20-1 to TRBJ2-1, with D possibly being TRBD1 (6 bases). Germline CDR1 DFQATT, CDR2 SNEGSKA (reference sequence). With 3 bases removed from V and 7 bases from J, the gap between germline ends came to 10 bases. The CDR3 has 12 amino acids.